This T cell receptor (beta chain) was observed in a study of blood T cell repertoires in COVID-19. Study overall: Sites in the United States, Italy and Spain provided acute and convalescent COVID-19 samples. PBMCs, B-cell-depleted T cells, or T cells provided the cDNA or gDNA that made up the material.

This clone was counted a single time. The CDR3 consists of 16 residues. Looked up from germline, CDR1 is LNHDA and CDR2 is SQIVND (reference sequence). V lost 1 base and J lost 5; bases outside the gene matches: 7. Original processing methods: The assay estimated nucleated cells by amplifying reference gene primers. Data came from immunoSEQ multiplex PCR; TCRdb stores just in-frame clones and leaves some out. V, J and clone size are taken as reported in that table, and D and trimming were inferred from the DNA itself. The repertoire includes 150,000 to 200,000 clones, about 89% of them detected once, and roughly 3.3% sits in the top ten.

The chain links TRBV19 to TRBJ2-3; 9 bases are a match to TRBD1. Sequencing was performed on peripheral blood. The sequence was collected from a man between 65 and 85 years old with acute or convalescent COVID-19. The CDR3 spells CASSIAGTGTEDTQYF. The CDR3 DNA reads as TGTGCCAGTAGTATAGCAGGGACAGGGACCGAAGATACGCAGTATTTT.